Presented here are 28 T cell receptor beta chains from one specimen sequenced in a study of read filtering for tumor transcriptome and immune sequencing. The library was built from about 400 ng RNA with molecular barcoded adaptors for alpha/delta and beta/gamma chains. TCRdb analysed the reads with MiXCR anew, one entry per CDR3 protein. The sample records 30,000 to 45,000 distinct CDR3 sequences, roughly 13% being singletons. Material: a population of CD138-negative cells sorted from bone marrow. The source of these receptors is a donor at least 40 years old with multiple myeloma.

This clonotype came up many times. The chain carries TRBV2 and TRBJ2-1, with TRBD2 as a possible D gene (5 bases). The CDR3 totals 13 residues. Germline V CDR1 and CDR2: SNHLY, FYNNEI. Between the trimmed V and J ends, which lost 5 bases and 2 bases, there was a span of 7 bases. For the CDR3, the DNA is TGTGCCAGCAGTAATAGCGCCTACAATGAGCAGTTCTTC. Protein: CASSNSAYNEQFF. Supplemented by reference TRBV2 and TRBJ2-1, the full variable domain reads EPEVTQTPSHQVTQMGQEVILRCVPISNHLYFYWYRQILGQKVEFLVSFYNNEISEKSEIFDDQFSVERPDGSNFTLKIRSTKLEDSAMYFCASSNSAYNEQFFGPGTRLTVL.

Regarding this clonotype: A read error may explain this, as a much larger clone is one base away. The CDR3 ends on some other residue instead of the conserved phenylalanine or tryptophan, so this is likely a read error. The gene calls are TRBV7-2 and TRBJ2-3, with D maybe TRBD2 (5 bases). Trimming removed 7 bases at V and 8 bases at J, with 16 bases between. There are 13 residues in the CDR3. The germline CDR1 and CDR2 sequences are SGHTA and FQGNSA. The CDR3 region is CASIPPGSGTQYL. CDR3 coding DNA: TGTGCCAGCATCCCTCCGGGGAGTGGTACGCAGTATCTT.

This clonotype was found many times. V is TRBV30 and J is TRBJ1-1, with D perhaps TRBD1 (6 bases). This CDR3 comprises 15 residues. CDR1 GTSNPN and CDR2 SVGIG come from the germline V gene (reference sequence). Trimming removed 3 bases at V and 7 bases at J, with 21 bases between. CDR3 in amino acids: CAWSGTRQGLIEAFF. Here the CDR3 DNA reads TGTGCCTGGAGCGGTACGCGGCAGGGGCTAATTGAAGCTTTCTTT.

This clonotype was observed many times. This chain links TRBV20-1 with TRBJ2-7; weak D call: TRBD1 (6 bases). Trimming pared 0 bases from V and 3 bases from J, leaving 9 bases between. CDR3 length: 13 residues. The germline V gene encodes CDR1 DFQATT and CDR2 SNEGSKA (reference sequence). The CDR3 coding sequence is TGCAGTGCTAGAGATGTCAGGGGCTACGAGCAGTACTTC. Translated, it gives CSARDVRGYEQYF.

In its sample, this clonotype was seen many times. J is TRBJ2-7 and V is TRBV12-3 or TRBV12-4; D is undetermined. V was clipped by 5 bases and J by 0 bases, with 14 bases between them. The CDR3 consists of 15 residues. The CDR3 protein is CASSPQPGRSYEQYF. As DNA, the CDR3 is TGTGCCAGCAGTCCCCAGCCGGGCCGCTCCTACGAGCAGTACTTC.

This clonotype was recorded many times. CDR3 protein: CSVETSGTDTQYF. The CDR3 nucleotides are TGCAGTGTTGAAACTAGCGGCACAGATACGCAGTATTTT. This chain links TRBV20-1 with TRBJ2-3; 7 bases are a match to TRBD2. CDR3 size: 13 residues. Germline CDR1 is DFQATT and CDR2 is SNEGSKA (reference sequence). With 7 bases clipped from V and 1 base from J, the junction kept 5 bases outside the gene matches.

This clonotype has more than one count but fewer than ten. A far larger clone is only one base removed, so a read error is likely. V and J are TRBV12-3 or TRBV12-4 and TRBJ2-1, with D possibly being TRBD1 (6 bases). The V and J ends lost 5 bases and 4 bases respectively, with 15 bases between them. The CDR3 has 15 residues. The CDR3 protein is CASSAGAGDYNEQFF. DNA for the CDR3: TGTGCCAGCAGTGCCGGGGCAGGGGATTACAATGAGCAGTTCTTC.

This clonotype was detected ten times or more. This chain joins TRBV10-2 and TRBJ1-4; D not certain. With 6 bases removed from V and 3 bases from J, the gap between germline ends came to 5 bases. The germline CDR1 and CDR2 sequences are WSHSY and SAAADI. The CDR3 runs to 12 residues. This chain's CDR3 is CASREPNEKLFF. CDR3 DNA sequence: TGCGCCAGCAGGGAACCTAATGAAAAACTGTTTTTT.

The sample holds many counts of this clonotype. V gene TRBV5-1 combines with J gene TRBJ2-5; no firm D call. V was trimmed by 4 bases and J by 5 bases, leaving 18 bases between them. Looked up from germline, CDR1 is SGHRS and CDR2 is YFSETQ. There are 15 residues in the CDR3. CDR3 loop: CASSGPSATRETQYF. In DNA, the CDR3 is TGCGCCAGCAGCGGGCCGTCGGCAACCCGGGAGACCCAGTACTTC.

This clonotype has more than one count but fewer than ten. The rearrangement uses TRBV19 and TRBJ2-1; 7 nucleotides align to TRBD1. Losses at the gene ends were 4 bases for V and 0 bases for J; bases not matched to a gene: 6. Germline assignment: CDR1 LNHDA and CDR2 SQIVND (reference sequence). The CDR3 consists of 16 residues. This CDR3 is CASSKGTASSYNEQFF. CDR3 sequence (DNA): TGTGCCAGTAGTAAGGGGACAGCAAGCTCCTACAATGAGCAGTTCTTC.

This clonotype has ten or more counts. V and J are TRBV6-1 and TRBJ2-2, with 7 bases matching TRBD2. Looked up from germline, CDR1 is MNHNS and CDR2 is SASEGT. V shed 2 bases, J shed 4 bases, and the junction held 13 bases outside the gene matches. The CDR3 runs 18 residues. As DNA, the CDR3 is TGTGCCAGCAGTGAACTCACCCGAGGTAGCGGGTTCACCGGGGAGCTGTTTTTT. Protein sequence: CASSELTRGSGFTGELFF.

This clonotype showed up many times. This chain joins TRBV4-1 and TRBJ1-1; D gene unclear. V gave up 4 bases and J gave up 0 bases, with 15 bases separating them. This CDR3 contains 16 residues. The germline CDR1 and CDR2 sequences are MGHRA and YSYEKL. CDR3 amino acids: CASSPTLRNMNTEAFF. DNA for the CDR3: TGCGCCAGCAGCCCTACCCTGCGCAACATGAACACTGAAGCTTTCTTT.

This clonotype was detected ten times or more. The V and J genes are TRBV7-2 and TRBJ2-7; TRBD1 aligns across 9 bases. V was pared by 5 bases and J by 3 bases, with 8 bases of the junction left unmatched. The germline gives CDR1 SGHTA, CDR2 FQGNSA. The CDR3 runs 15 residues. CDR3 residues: CASSLTGGSGYEQYF. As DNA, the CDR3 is TGTGCCAGCAGCCTAACAGGGGGCTCCGGCTACGAGCAGTACTTC.

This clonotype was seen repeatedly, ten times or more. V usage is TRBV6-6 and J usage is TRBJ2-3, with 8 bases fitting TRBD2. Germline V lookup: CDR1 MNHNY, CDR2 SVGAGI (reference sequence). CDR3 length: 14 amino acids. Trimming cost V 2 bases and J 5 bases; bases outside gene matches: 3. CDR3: CASSYAGGVDTQYF. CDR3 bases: TGTGCCAGCAGTTACGCGGGAGGCGTAGATACGCAGTATTTT.

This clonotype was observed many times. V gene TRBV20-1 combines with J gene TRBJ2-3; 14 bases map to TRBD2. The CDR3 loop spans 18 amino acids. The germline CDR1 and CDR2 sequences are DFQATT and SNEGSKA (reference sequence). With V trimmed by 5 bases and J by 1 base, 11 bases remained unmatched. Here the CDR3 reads CSAWSSGTSGRGTDTQYF. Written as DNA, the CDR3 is TGCAGTGCTTGGAGCTCCGGGACTAGCGGGAGAGGCACAGATACGCAGTATTTT.

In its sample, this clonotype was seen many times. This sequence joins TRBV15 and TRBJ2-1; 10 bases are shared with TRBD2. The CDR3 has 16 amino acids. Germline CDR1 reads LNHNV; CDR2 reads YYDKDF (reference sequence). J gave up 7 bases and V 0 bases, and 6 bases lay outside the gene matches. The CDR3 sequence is CATSRDLTSGINEQFF. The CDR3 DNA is TGTGCCACCAGCAGAGATCTTACTAGCGGGATTAATGAGCAGTTCTTC. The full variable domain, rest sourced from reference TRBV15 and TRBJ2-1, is DAMVIQNPRYQVTQFGKPVTLSCSQTLNHNVMYWYQQKSSQAPKLLFHYYDKDFNNEADTPDNFQSRRPNTSFCFLDIRSPGLGDTAMYLCATSRDLTSGINEQFFGPGTRLTVL.

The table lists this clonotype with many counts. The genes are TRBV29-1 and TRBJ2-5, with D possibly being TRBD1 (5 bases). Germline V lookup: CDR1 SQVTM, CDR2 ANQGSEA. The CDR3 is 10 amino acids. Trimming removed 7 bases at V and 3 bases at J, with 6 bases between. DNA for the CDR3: TGCAGCGGGGGCGAAGAGACCCAGTACTTC. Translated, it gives CSGGEETQYF.

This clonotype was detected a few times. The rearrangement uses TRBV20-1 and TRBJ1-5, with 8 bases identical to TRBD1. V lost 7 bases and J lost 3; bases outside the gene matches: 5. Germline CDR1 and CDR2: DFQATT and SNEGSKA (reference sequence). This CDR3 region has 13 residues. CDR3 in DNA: TGCAGTGTTCCGGACAGGGACAATCAGCCCCAGCATTTT. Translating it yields CSVPDRDNQPQHF.

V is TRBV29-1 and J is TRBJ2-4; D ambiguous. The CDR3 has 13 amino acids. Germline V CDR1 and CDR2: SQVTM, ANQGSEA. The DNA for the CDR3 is TGCAGGGAAGGGAATTTAGCCAAAAACATTCAGTACTTC. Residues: CREGNLAKNIQYF.

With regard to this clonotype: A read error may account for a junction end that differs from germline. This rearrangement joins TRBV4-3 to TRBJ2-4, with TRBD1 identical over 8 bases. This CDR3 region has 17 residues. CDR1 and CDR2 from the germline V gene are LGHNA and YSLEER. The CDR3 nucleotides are TGCGCCAGCAGCCAAAAGGGGACAGGCATCGTCAGAAACATTAAGTACTTC. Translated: CASSQKGTGIVRNIKYF.

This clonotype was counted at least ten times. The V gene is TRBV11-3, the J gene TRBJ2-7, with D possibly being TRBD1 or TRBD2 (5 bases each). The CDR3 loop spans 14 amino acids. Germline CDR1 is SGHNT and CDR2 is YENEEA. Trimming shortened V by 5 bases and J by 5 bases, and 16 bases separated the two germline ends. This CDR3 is CASSPGPTSHEQYF. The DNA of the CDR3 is TGTGCCAGCAGCCCGGGACCCACTTCCCACGAGCAGTACTTC.

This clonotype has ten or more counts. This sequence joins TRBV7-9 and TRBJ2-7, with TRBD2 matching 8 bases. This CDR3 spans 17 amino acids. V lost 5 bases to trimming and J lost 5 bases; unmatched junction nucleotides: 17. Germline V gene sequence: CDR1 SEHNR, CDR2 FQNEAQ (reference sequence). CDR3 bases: TGTGCCAGCAGCCGCCGGACTAGCCCGAATGGTACGGACGAGCAGTACTTC. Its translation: CASSRRTSPNGTDEQYF.

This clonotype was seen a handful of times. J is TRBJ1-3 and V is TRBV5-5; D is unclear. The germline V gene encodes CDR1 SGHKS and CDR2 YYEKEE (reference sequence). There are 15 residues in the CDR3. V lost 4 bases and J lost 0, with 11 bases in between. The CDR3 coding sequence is TGTGCCAGCAGCGAGGAGGTTCACTCTGGAAACACCATATATTTT. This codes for CASSEEVHSGNTIYF. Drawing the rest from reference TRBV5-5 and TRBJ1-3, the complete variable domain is DAGVTQSPTHLIKTRGQQVTLRCSPISGHKSVSWYQQVLGQGPQFIFQYYEKEERGRGNFPDRFSARQFPNYSSELNVNALLLGDSALYLCASSEEVHSGNTIYFGEGSWLTVV.

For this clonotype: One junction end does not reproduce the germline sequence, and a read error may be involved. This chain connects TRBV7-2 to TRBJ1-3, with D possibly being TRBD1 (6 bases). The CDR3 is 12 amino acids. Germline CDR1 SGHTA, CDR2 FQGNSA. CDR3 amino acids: CASSLARGTINF. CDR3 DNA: TGTGCCAGCAGCTTAGCGAGGGGGACCATTAATTTT.

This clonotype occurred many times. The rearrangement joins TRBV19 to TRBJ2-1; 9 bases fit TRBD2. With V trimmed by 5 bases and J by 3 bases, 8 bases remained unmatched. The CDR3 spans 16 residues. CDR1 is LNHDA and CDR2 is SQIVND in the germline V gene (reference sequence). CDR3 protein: CASSAASGTLYNEQFF. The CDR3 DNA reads TGTGCCAGTAGTGCCGCTAGCGGGACCCTCTACAATGAGCAGTTCTTC. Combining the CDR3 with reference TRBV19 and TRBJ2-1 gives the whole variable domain DGGITQSPKYLFRKEGQNVTLSCEQNLNHDAMYWYRQDPGQGLRLIYYSQIVNDFQKGDIAEGYSVSREKKESFPLTVTSAQKNPTAFYLCASSAASGTLYNEQFFGPGTRLTVL.

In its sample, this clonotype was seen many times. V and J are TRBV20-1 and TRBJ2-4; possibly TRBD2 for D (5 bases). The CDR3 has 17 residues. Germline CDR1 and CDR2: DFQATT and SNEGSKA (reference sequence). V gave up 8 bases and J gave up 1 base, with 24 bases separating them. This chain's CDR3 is CSTTEAGPWEAKNIQYF. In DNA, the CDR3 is TGCAGTACGACGGAGGCTGGGCCTTGGGAGGCCAAAAACATTCAGTACTTC.

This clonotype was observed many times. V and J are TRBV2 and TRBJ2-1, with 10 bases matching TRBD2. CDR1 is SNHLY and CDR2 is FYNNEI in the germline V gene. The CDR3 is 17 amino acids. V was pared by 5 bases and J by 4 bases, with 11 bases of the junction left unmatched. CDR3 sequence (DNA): TGTGCCAGCAGTTTTTCGCCCCTAGCGGGAGTTTACAATGAGCAGTTCTTC. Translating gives CASSFSPLAGVYNEQFF.

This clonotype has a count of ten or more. The CDR3 protein is CSARKSGLNTGELFF. Written as DNA, the CDR3 is TGCAGTGCTAGAAAATCAGGGTTAAACACCGGGGAGCTGTTTTTT. This chain links TRBV20-1 with TRBJ2-2; tentative D call: TRBD1 (5 bases). Germline values: CDR1 DFQATT, CDR2 SNEGSKA (reference sequence). Trimming left V 2 bases short and J 2 bases short, with 12 bases between. CDR3 length: 15 amino acids.